These 13 T cell receptor beta chains originate from one sample sequenced in a study of early T cells in non-severe SARS-CoV-2 infection. TCRdb re-called the 5' RACE reads with MiXCR, one entry per CDR3 protein. The profile shows roughly 69,000 distinct CDR3 sequences, approximately 9.2% of them singletons. The input for sequencing was whole blood, taken at baseline. The receptors shown here come from an adult who was a healthcare worker with PCR-confirmed SARS-CoV-2 infection or an uninfected control (not recorded which).

This chain joins TRBV2 and TRBJ2-7; possibly TRBD2 for D (5 bases). This CDR3 is 16 amino acids long. CDR1 SNHLY and CDR2 FYNNEI come from the germline V gene. V lost 7 bases to trimming and J lost 2 bases, with 21 bases between them. This CDR3 reads CASTAAQAVPPYEQYF. The CDR3 DNA is TGTGCCAGCACCGCCGCCCAAGCGGTCCCCCCCTACGAGCAGTACTTC.

V usage is TRBV11-2 and J usage is TRBJ2-1, with TRBD2 matching over 8 bases. Trimming cost V 3 bases and J 7 bases; bases outside gene matches: 5. The CDR3 runs to 14 residues. CDR1 SGHAT and CDR2 FQNNGV come from the germline V gene. DNA of the CDR3: TGTGCCAGCAGCTTGGAACTAGCGGTAAATGAGCAGTTCTTC. It translates to CASSLELAVNEQFF.

This clonotype has only one observation. A read error may be the cause here, since a much bigger clone is one base away. The chain couples TRBV5-5 to TRBJ2-2, with unresolved D. The germline V and J ends were trimmed by 10 bases and 1 base, with 11 bases remaining between them. This CDR3 is 13 amino acids long. CDR1 and CDR2 from the germline V gene are SGHKS and YYEKEE (reference sequence). The DNA of the CDR3 is TGTGCCTCCAAAGGGCAGAACACCGGGGAGCTGTTTTTT. It translates to CASKGQNTGELFF.

This clonotype was counted ten times or more. The V and J genes are TRBV2 and TRBJ2-1; tentatively, D is TRBD1 or TRBD2 (5 bases each). The length of the CDR3 is 14 residues. V lost 6 bases and J lost 8, with 17 bases in between. CDR1 is SNHLY, CDR2 FYNNEI, per germline. Here the CDR3 DNA reads TGTGCCAGCAGAGGCGGGCCCCGAGGGGATGAGCAGTTCTTC. Translated, it gives CASRGGPRGDEQFF.

Comments on this clonotype: This may stem from a read error, because a much larger clone lies one nucleotide away. The rearrangement links TRBV20-1 to TRBJ1-1; D gene uncertain. The CDR3 sequence is 13 residues long. Germline values: CDR1 DFQATT, CDR2 SNEGSKA (reference sequence). The CDR3 coding sequence is TGCAATGCCCCCCGGTCTCAGATCACTGAAGCTTTCTTT. This translates into CNAPRSQITEAFF.

This clonotype was picked up a small number of times. At one boundary the junction diverges from the germline segment, which might be a read error. V gene TRBV7-2 combines with J gene TRBJ2-3; no clear D gene. Germline CDR1 is SGHTA and CDR2 is FQGNSA. The CDR3 has 13 residues. The CDR3 region is CASSLGLGDTQFF. Written as DNA, the CDR3 is TGTGCCAGCAGCTTAGGGCTAGGAGATACGCAGTTTTTT.

This clonotype was observed a handful of times. The chain recombines TRBV12-3 or TRBV12-4 with TRBJ2-7; D is possibly TRBD1 or TRBD2 (6 bases each). The length of the CDR3 is 16 residues. With 5 bases removed from V and 3 bases from J, the gap between germline ends came to 20 bases. The CDR3 here is CASSPTLGAGYYEQYF. DNA for the CDR3: TGTGCCAGCAGTCCCACTTTGGGGGCGGGGTACTACGAGCAGTACTTC.

This chain uses TRBV7-2 with TRBJ1-6; possible D gene TRBD1, 6 bases. Deletions cut 3 bases from V and 5 bases from J, with 11 bases between. CDR3 length equals 15 residues. Looked up from germline, CDR1 is SGHTA and CDR2 is FQGNSA. This CDR3 reads CASSFRPGDNSPLHF. In DNA form, the CDR3 reads TGTGCCAGCAGCTTTAGGCCAGGGGATAATTCACCCCTCCACTTT.

This clonotype came up a few times. The V call is TRBV11-2, the J call TRBJ2-1, with 9 nucleotides matching TRBD2. The CDR3 is 14 residues long. The V segment lost 5 bases and the J segment 5 bases; nucleotides outside the gene matches: 4. CDR1 SGHAT and CDR2 FQNNGV come from the germline V gene. As DNA, the CDR3 is TGTGCCAGCAGCCCCCGACTAGCGGACAATGAGCAGTTCTTC. As protein: CASSPRLADNEQFF.

This clonotype was counted a few times. For the CDR3, the DNA is TGCAGTGCTAGAGATTTTAAGGGAAACATTCAGTACTTC. It translates to CSARDFKGNIQYF. The rearrangement uses TRBV20-1 and TRBJ2-4; unclear D gene. Deletions cut 0 bases from V and 6 bases from J, with 9 bases between. The length of the CDR3 is 13 residues. Germline-derived CDR1 and CDR2 are DFQATT and SNEGSKA (reference sequence).

By sample share, this clonotype is medium-sized. V and J are TRBV20-1 and TRBJ2-7, with 10 bases aligning to TRBD2. The V gene end was trimmed by 3 bases and the J gene end by 1 base; junction bases not matched to a gene: 6. Germline assignment: CDR1 DFQATT and CDR2 SNEGSKA (reference sequence). This CDR3 is built from 15 residues. The CDR3 is CSASETSGRSYEQYF. The CDR3 DNA is TGCAGTGCTAGTGAGACTAGCGGGCGATCCTACGAGCAGTACTTC.

This clonotype was counted between two and nine times. The chain has TRBV12-3 or TRBV12-4 and TRBJ2-7; D ambiguous. This CDR3 region has 15 residues. V was trimmed by 5 bases and J by 6 bases, leaving 20 bases between them. The CDR3 sequence is CASSTRLIPPAEQYF. For the CDR3, the DNA is TGTGCCAGCAGTACCAGACTGATTCCTCCGGCCGAGCAGTACTTC.

This sequence joins TRBV5-1 and TRBJ2-7, with D tentatively TRBD1 or TRBD2 (5 bases each). V was cut by 4 bases and J by 3 bases, with 14 bases left in between. The CDR3 runs 14 residues. Germline lookup yields CDR1 SGHRS and CDR2 YFSETQ. CDR3 protein: CASSHRDGLYEQYF. CDR3 DNA: TGCGCCAGCAGCCACCGGGACGGACTCTACGAGCAGTACTTC. Drawing the rest from reference TRBV5-1 and TRBJ2-7, the complete variable domain is KAGVTQTPRYLIKTRGQQVTLSCSPISGHRSVSWYQQTPGQGLQFLFEYFSETQRNKGNFPGRFSGRQFSNSRSEMNVSTLELGDSALYLCASSHRDGLYEQYFGPGTRLTVT.